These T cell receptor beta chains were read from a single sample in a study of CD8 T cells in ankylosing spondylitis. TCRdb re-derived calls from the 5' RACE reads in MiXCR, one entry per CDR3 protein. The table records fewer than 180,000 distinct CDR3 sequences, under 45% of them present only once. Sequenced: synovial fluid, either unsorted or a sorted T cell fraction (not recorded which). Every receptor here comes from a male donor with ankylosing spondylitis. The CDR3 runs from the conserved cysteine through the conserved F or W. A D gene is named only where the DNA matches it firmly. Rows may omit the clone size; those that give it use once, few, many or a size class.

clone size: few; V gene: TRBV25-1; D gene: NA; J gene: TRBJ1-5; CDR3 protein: CASSEFGSWQPQHF; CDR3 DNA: TGTGCCAGCAGTGAATTCGGGTCGTGGCAGCCCCAGCATTTT
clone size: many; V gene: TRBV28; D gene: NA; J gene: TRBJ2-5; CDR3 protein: CAIPVHSAPSAYEVTQYF; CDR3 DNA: TGTGCCATACCCGTCCACTCAGCCCCTAGCGCCTATGAGGTAACCCAGTACTTC
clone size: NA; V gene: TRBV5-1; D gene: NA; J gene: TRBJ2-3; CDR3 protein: CASSLLSVDGLDTQYF; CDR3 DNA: TGCGCCAGCAGCTTGCTTAGCGTTGATGGTCTCGATACGCAGTATTTT
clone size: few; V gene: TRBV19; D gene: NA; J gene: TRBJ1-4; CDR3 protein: CASSEGEKLFF; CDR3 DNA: TGTGCCAGTAGTGAAGGGGAAAAACTGTTTTTT
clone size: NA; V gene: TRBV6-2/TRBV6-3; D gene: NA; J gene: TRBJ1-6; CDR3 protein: CASSYAPEISPLHF; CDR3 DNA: TGTGCCAGCAGTTACGCGCCCGAGATTTCACCCCTCCACTTT
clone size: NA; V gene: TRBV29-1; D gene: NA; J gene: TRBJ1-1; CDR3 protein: CSARSREAFF; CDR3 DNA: TGCAGCGCTCGGTCCAGGGAAGCTTTCTTT
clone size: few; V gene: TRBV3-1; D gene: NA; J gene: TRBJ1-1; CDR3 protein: CASSQDVGGPEAFF; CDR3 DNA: TGTGCCAGCAGCCAAGACGTCGGGGGCCCTGAAGCTTTCTTT
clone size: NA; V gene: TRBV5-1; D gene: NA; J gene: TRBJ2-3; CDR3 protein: CASSPQRTSTDTQYF; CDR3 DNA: TGCGCCAGCAGCCCACAACGCACCAGCACAGATACGCAGTATTTT
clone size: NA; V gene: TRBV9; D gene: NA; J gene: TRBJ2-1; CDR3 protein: CASSVGGGQQFF; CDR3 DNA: TGTGCCAGCAGCGTAGGTGGGGGCCAGCAGTTCTTC
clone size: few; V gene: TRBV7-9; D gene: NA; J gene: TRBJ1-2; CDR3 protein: CASSLVAKTNYGYTF; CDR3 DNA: TGTGCCAGCAGCTTAGTGGCCAAGACTAACTATGGCTACACCTTC